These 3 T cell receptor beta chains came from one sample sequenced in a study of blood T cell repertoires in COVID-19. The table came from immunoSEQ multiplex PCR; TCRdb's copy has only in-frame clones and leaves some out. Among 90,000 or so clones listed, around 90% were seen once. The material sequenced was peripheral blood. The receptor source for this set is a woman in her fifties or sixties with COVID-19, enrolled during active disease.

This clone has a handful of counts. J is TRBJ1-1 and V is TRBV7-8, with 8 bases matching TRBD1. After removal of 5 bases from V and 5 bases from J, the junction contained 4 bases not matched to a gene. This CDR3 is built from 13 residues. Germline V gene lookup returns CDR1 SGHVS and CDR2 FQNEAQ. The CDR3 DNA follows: TGTGCCAGCAGCATCAGGGGGCAGACTGAAGCTTTCTTT. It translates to CASSIRGQTEAFF.

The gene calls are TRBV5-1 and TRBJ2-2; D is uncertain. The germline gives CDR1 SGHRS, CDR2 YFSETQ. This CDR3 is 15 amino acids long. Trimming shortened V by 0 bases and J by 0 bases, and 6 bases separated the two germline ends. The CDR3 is CASSLDRANTGELFF. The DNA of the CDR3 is TGCGCCAGCAGCTTGGATCGGGCGAACACCGGGGAGCTGTTTTTT.

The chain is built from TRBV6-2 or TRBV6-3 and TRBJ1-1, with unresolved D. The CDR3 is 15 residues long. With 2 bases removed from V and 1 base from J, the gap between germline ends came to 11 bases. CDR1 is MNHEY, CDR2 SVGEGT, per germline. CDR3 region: CASSYVGDQNTEAFF. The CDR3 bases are TGTGCCAGCAGTTACGTGGGAGACCAGAACACTGAAGCTTTCTTT.